The 30 T cell receptor beta chains in this list originate from one sample, sequenced in a study of T cell repertoires in cytomegalovirus infection. TCRdb re-called the reads with MiXCR, one entry per CDR3 protein. The data show around 450,000 distinct CDR3 sequences, with about 11% seen just once and approximately 10% held by the top ten. The sample taken for sequencing was PBMCs. The receptor set was obtained from a human donor in good health (CMV status not recorded). Some clones in this sample may be carry-over from other donors' samples.

This clonotype has ten or more counts. The chain is built from TRBV7-9 and TRBJ1-3; possibly TRBD1 for D (5 bases). Germline CDR1 reads SEHNR; CDR2 reads FQNEAQ (reference sequence). The V end lost 2 bases, the J end lost 0 bases, and 17 bases lay between the germline ends. The CDR3 spans 18 residues. The CDR3 sequence: CASSLSQGPLASGNTIYF. CDR3 bases: TGTGCCAGCAGCTTAAGCCAGGGTCCCCTCGCCTCTGGAAACACCATATATTTT.

The chain links TRBV5-1 to TRBJ2-1; D may match TRBD1 or TRBD2 (5 bases each). Per germline, CDR1 SGHRS and CDR2 YFSETQ. CDR3 length equals 15 residues. Trimming took 3 bases from V and 2 from J, leaving 12 bases between them. This CDR3 reads CASSSGAGAYNEQFF. The CDR3 coding sequence is TGCGCCAGCAGCTCCGGGGCTGGGGCCTACAATGAGCAGTTCTTC.

This rearrangement joins TRBV28 to TRBJ1-1; maybe TRBD1 (6 bases). Trimming shortened V by 2 bases and J by 4 bases, and 17 bases separated the two germline ends. Per the germline V gene, CDR1 is MDHEN and CDR2 is SYDVKM. The CDR3 sequence is 16 residues long. The CDR3: CASSLGVGAGPTEAFF. The CDR3 region has the DNA TGTGCCAGCAGTTTAGGCGTGGGGGCAGGCCCCACTGAAGCTTTCTTT.

In its sample, this clonotype was seen a few times. V is TRBV9 and J is TRBJ2-1, with 7 positions matching TRBD2. The V gene end was trimmed by 3 bases and the J gene end by 0 bases; junction bases not matched to a gene: 27. Germline CDR1 is SGDLS and CDR2 is YYNGEE. The CDR3 totals 23 residues. The CDR3: CASSATLPDESGTHPSSYNEQFF. The CDR3 region has the DNA TGTGCCAGCAGCGCCACCCTACCTGATGAGAGCGGGACTCATCCAAGCTCCTACAATGAGCAGTTCTTC.

In its sample, this clonotype was seen many times. This rearrangement joins TRBV5-5 to TRBJ2-1; 10 bases match TRBD2. The CDR3 is made up of 20 amino acids. Germline V gene sequence: CDR1 SGHKS, CDR2 YYEKEE (reference sequence). Trimming took 0 bases from V and 3 from J; bases not matched to a gene: 15. CDR3 loop: CASSLVSGRAFGLSYNEQFF. The CDR3 region has the DNA TGTGCCAGCAGCTTGGTAAGCGGGAGGGCCTTCGGTCTTAGCTACAATGAGCAGTTCTTC.

This clonotype was recorded many times. V is TRBV4-1 and J is TRBJ2-1, with 16 bases identical to TRBD2. The CDR3 runs 19 residues. CDR1 is MGHRA, CDR2 YSYEKL, per germline. Trimming cost V 3 bases and J 0 bases; bases outside gene matches: 5. The CDR3 region has the DNA TGCGCCAGCAGCCACCCGGGACTAGCGGGAGGGAGCTCCTACAATGAGCAGTTCTTC. It encodes CASSHPGLAGGSSYNEQFF.

This clonotype has ten or more counts. V gene TRBV7-2 combines with J gene TRBJ2-7; D unclear. Trimming took off 5 bases at V and 0 bases at J, with 8 bases between the two ends. The CDR3 runs to 13 residues. Looked up from germline, CDR1 is SGHTA and CDR2 is FQGNSA. CDR3 sequence (DNA): TGTGCCAGCAGCAACGCTCTCTCCTACGAGCAGTACTTC. It translates to CASSNALSYEQYF.

This clonotype was seen repeatedly, ten times or more. This chain links TRBV20-1 with TRBJ2-5; D perhaps matches TRBD1 (5 bases). CDR1 DFQATT and CDR2 SNEGSKA come from the germline V gene (reference sequence). CDR3 size: 14 residues. V was clipped by 0 bases and J by 1 base, with 9 bases between them. Written as DNA, the CDR3 is TGCAGTGCTAGAGAAGGCAGGGTCCAAGAGACCCAGTACTTC. Its translation: CSAREGRVQETQYF.

This clonotype has just a few counts. This chain connects TRBV7-3 to TRBJ2-1; perhaps TRBD1 as D (6 bases). CDR3 length: 15 amino acids. Germline values: CDR1 SGHTA, CDR2 FQGTGA. V lost 1 base to trimming and J lost 6 bases, with 13 bases between them. DNA for the CDR3: TGTGCCAGCAGCTTAATGGCAGGGGCAGGCAATGAGCAGTTCTTC. Protein: CASSLMAGAGNEQFF.

CDR3 nucleotide sequence: TGCAGCGTTGTGGTGGGTGGCTATGGCTACACCTTC. This codes for CSVVVGGYGYTF. The rearrangement links TRBV29-1 to TRBJ1-2, with D unclear. CDR3 length equals 12 residues. Per germline, CDR1 SQVTM and CDR2 ANQGSEA. Trimming shortened V by 4 bases and J by 4 bases, and 10 bases separated the two germline ends.

V usage is TRBV7-3 and J usage is TRBJ1-1, with D possibly being TRBD1 (5 bases). Looked up from germline, CDR1 is SGHTA and CDR2 is FQGTGA. V was cut by 1 base and J by 3 bases, with 12 bases left in between. This CDR3 has 15 residues. CDR3 amino acids: CASSLKAGGYTEAFF. DNA for the CDR3: TGTGCCAGCAGCTTAAAGGCCGGGGGTTACACTGAAGCTTTCTTT.

At least ten counts were recorded for this clonotype. The chain is built from TRBV29-1 and TRBJ1-2; D is perhaps TRBD1 (5 bases). The CDR3 sequence is 13 residues long. Germline V gives CDR1 SQVTM, CDR2 ANQGSEA. Trimming removed 2 bases from V and 3 bases from J, with 10 bases in between. CDR3 nucleotides: TGCAGCGTTGAAACGGACAAGGACTATGGCTACACCTTC. It encodes CSVETDKDYGYTF.

This clonotype was observed at least ten times. The rearrangement uses TRBV7-3 and TRBJ2-5; 10 bases line up with TRBD1. The CDR3 has 13 residues. V was clipped by 4 bases and J by 5 bases; unmatched bases: 1. Germline V CDR1 and CDR2: SGHTA, FQGTGA. The CDR3 DNA is TGTGCCAGCAGCTGGGGACAGGGGGAGACCCAGTACTTC. Protein product: CASSWGQGETQYF.

Many counts were recorded for this clonotype. The chain uses TRBV12-3 or TRBV12-4 and TRBJ1-5; possibly TRBD1 for D (6 bases). V was cut by 5 bases and J by 0 bases, with 17 bases left in between. The CDR3 covers 17 residues. In DNA form, the CDR3 reads TGTGCCAGCAGTGCAGGGGCCCGCAGCTATAGCAATCAGCCCCAGCATTTT. Amino acid sequence: CASSAGARSYSNQPQHF.

This clonotype was picked up many times. The CDR3: CSAGQGPDTIYF. The CDR3 bases are TGCAGCGCCGGACAGGGGCCAGACACCATATATTTT. The genes are TRBV29-1 and TRBJ1-3; TRBD1 agrees at 9 bases. The CDR3 sequence is 12 residues long. V dropped 7 bases and J dropped 8; count of bases not matched to a gene: 6. The V gene's germline CDR1 is SQVTM and CDR2 ANQGSEA. Filled out from reference TRBV29-1 and TRBJ1-3, the complete variable domain reads SAVISQKPSRDICQRGTSLTIQCQVDSQVTMMFWYRQQPGQSLTLIATANQGSEATYESGFVIDKFPISRPNLTFSTLTVSNMSPEDSSIYLCSAGQGPDTIYFGEGSWLTVV.

This clonotype was observed at least ten times. The chain couples TRBV12-3 or TRBV12-4 to TRBJ2-7; 16 positions agree with TRBD2. After removal of 5 bases from V and 0 bases from J, the junction contained 10 bases not matched to a gene. CDR3 length: 19 amino acids. Written as DNA, the CDR3 is TGTGCCAGCAGTCCTAGGGGACTAGCGGGGGGGTCCTCCTCCTACGAGCAGTACTTC. Encoded protein: CASSPRGLAGGSSSYEQYF.

This clonotype was found many times. The genes are TRBV6-6 and TRBJ2-1; 13 nucleotides line up with TRBD2. The CDR3 consists of 17 residues. The junction had 1 base not matched to a gene; V was cut back by 2 bases and J by 0 bases. Germline CDR1 MNHNY, CDR2 SVGAGI (reference sequence). This CDR3 reads CASSYRTSGSSYNEQFF. CDR3 nucleotides: TGTGCCAGCAGTTACAGGACTAGCGGGAGCTCCTACAATGAGCAGTTCTTC.

The table lists this clonotype with many counts. This chain links TRBV15 with TRBJ1-2, with D possibly matching TRBD1 (5 bases). Trimming removed 0 bases at V and 4 bases at J, with 9 bases between. Germline V CDR1 and CDR2: LNHNV, YYDKDF (reference sequence). The CDR3 runs to 14 residues. The CDR3 reads CATSREGQGYGYTF. CDR3 DNA sequence: TGTGCCACCAGCAGAGAAGGCCAGGGCTATGGCTACACCTTC. Variable domain in full (rest from reference TRBV15 and TRBJ1-2): DAMVIQNPRYQVTQFGKPVTLSCSQTLNHNVMYWYQQKSSQAPKLLFHYYDKDFNNEADTPDNFQSRRPNTSFCFLDIRSPGLGDTAMYLCATSREGQGYGYTFGSGTRLTVV.

In this sample, this clonotype turned up many times. The rearrangement joins TRBV4-2 to TRBJ2-7, with D possibly matching TRBD2 (5 bases). V was cut by 4 bases and J by 1 base, with 26 bases left in between. The CDR3 has 19 amino acids. CDR1 is LGHNA, CDR2 YNFKEQ, per germline. In nucleotides, the CDR3 is TGTGCCAGCAGCCCCTCGATAACGAGCGGTCAAACCATTTCCTACGAGCAGTACTTC. Translating gives CASSPSITSGQTISYEQYF.

In its sample, this clonotype was seen a few times. V gene TRBV19 combines with J gene TRBJ1-5; D gene ambiguous. The germline V gene encodes CDR1 LNHDA and CDR2 SQIVND (reference sequence). Deletions cut 3 bases from V and 7 bases from J, with 10 bases between. The CDR3 runs to 13 residues. CDR3: CASSMRTRQPQHF. In DNA form, the CDR3 reads TGTGCCAGTAGTATGCGAACCAGACAGCCCCAGCATTTT.

This clonotype was observed many times. The chain is built from TRBV12-3 or TRBV12-4 and TRBJ1-6; a weak D match, TRBD1 (5 bases). The CDR3 spans 14 residues. Trimming took 3 bases from V and 9 from J, leaving 12 bases between them. Written as DNA, the CDR3 is TGTGCCAGCAGTTTTAGCAGGGAAGGTTCACCCCTCCACTTT. This codes for CASSFSREGSPLHF.

This clonotype was observed a handful of times. The chain combines TRBV29-1 with TRBJ1-3; D gene uncertain. Germline V lookup: CDR1 SQVTM, CDR2 ANQGSEA. V was trimmed by 0 bases and J by 2 bases, leaving 11 bases between them. The CDR3 covers 15 residues. The CDR3 here is CSVEDEVSTGNTIYF. CDR3 coding DNA: TGCAGCGTTGAAGATGAGGTTTCCACTGGAAACACCATATATTTT.

Ten or more counts support this clonotype. CDR3 loop: CASSLLAGEYTGELFF. The CDR3 nucleotides read TGTGCCAGCAGCTTACTAGCGGGAGAGTACACCGGGGAGCTGTTTTTT. The V call is TRBV7-9, the J call TRBJ2-2; 10 nucleotides match TRBD2. The ends lost 2 bases at V and 3 bases at J; junction bases unmatched: 3. In germline, CDR1 is SEHNR, CDR2 FQNEAQ (reference sequence). The CDR3 is 16 residues long.

This clonotype was picked up a small number of times. This chain joins TRBV5-1 and TRBJ1-1, with D maybe TRBD1 (6 bases). V lost 3 bases to trimming and J lost 4 bases, with 13 bases between them. CDR1 is SGHRS, CDR2 YFSETQ, per germline. This CDR3 contains 14 residues. DNA of the CDR3: TGCGCCAGCAGCTGGGACGGAGGGGGCACTGAAGCTTTCTTT. This gives the protein CASSWDGGGTEAFF. The full variable domain, rest sourced from reference TRBV5-1 and TRBJ1-1, is KAGVTQTPRYLIKTRGQQVTLSCSPISGHRSVSWYQQTPGQGLQFLFEYFSETQRNKGNFPGRFSGRQFSNSRSEMNVSTLELGDSALYLCASSWDGGGTEAFFGQGTRLTVV.

This clonotype was counted many times. The chain combines TRBV7-9 with TRBJ2-7; 11 nucleotides align to TRBD1. The V and J ends lost 5 bases and 2 bases, in that order; junction bases with no gene match: 5. This CDR3 is 15 amino acids long. The V gene's germline CDR1 is SEHNR and CDR2 FQNEAQ (reference sequence). The CDR3 DNA sequence: TGTGCCAGCAGCCCGGAGGACAGGGGGCCCTACGAGCAGTACTTC. This gives the protein CASSPEDRGPYEQYF.

This clonotype was counted ten times or more. The CDR3 DNA is TGTGCCAGCAGTTGCTCGGGCCCCGGGCAGCCCCAGCATTTT. It encodes CASSCSGPGQPQHF. This chain joins TRBV6-5 and TRBJ1-5, with D unclear. Between the trimmed V and J ends, which lost 4 bases and 7 bases, there was a span of 14 bases. CDR3 length: 14 amino acids. Germline loops: CDR1 MNHEY, CDR2 SVGAGI.

This clonotype was detected ten times or more. This chain joins TRBV19 and TRBJ1-5; tentative D call: TRBD1 (6 bases). Germline V lookup: CDR1 LNHDA, CDR2 SQIVND (reference sequence). This CDR3 has 17 amino acids. V lost 3 bases to trimming and J lost 3 bases, with 18 bases between them. The CDR3 DNA reads TGTGCCAGTAGTATGGCCGCGACGGGGGCCGTCAATCAGCCCCAGCATTTT. This sequence encodes CASSMAATGAVNQPQHF.

This clonotype was observed at least ten times. This chain uses TRBV7-2 with TRBJ1-5; weak D call: TRBD1 (5 bases). With 1 base removed from V and 0 bases from J, the gap between germline ends came to 10 bases. This CDR3 is built from 16 residues. From germline, CDR1 is SGHTA and CDR2 FQGNSA. CDR3 in DNA: TGTGCCAGCAGCTTAGAGGGGCGGTATAGCAATCAGCCCCAGCATTTT. This translates into CASSLEGRYSNQPQHF.

In its sample, this clonotype was seen many times. The rearrangement joins TRBV7-8 to TRBJ2-7; maybe TRBD2 (5 bases). V gave up 2 bases and J gave up 2 bases, with 19 bases separating them. This CDR3 spans 17 amino acids. Germline CDR1 and CDR2: SGHVS and FQNEAQ. CDR3 in amino acids: CASSLFSRGIGTYEQYF. CDR3 nucleotides: TGTGCCAGCAGCTTATTCTCTCGGGGTATCGGGACCTACGAGCAGTACTTC. Together with reference TRBV7-8 and TRBJ2-7, the CDR3 gives the full variable domain: GAGVSQSPRYKVAKRGQDVALRCDPISGHVSLFWYQQALGQGPEFLTYFQNEAQLDKSGLPSDRFFAERPEGSVSTLKIQRTQQEDSAVYLCASSLFSRGIGTYEQYFGPGTRLTVT.

This clonotype occurred many times. The chain links TRBV7-2 to TRBJ2-3; 9 bases are a match to TRBD2. The CDR3 extends over 17 amino acids. The V gene's germline CDR1 is SGHTA and CDR2 FQGNSA. The junction had 13 bases not matched to a gene; V was cut back by 6 bases and J by 3 bases. The CDR3 DNA is TGTGCCAGCAGTCCCGTTAGCGGGAGCGTCGGGACAGATACGCAGTATTTT. Translated, it gives CASSPVSGSVGTDTQYF.